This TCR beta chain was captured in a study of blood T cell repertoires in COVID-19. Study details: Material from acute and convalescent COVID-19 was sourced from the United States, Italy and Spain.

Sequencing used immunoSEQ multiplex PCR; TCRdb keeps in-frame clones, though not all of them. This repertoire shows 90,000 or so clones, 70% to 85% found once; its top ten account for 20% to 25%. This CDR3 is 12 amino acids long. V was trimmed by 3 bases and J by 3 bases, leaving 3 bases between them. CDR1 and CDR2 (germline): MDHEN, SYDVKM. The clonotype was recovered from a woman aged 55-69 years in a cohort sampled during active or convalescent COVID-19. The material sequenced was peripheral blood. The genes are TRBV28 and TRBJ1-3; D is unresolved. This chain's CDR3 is CASSFGGNTIYF. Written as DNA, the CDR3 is TGTGCCAGCAGTTTCGGTGGAAACACCATATATTTT.